This TCR beta chain was obtained from a study of blood T cell repertoires in COVID-19. CDR3 length: 15 amino acids. Trimming removed 3 bases from V and 5 bases from J; junction bases left unmatched: 6. Germline CDR1 KGHDR, CDR2 SFDVKD. Recruits, aged about 18 to 100 years, lived in some 25 US areas. TCRdb's table, derived via immunoSEQ multiplex PCR, lists solely in-frame clones and lacks some. The sample consists of about 100,000 clones, around 86% of them appearing once. The chain has TRBV24-1 and TRBJ2-5, with 9 bases that match TRBD1. Sequenced input: PBMCs or T cells enriched from blood (not recorded which). This clonotype was obtained from a woman aged 45 to 65 who had recovered from COVID-19. The CDR3 region is CATSDQQGARETQYF. The CDR3 DNA reads as TGTGCCACCAGTGATCAACAGGGGGCGAGGGAGACCCAGTACTTC.